This paragraph reports one T cell receptor (beta chain). Sequencing used immunoSEQ multiplex PCR; TCRdb keeps in-frame clones, though not all of them. This table holds 70,000 or so clones, roughly 94% found once. The data belong to a study of control samples from healthy donors and cancer patients. Per germline, CDR1 SGDLS and CDR2 YYNGEE. This CDR3 has 15 amino acids. V shed 2 bases and J shed 7 bases, with 15 bases lying between them. The rearrangement links TRBV9 to TRBJ2-2; D is unclear. The sample comprised blood. This clonotype originated in a woman in her 40s in good health. The CDR3 protein is CASSVLGLPDGELFF. The CDR3 bases are TGTGCCAGCAGCGTCTTAGGGCTACCGGACGGGGAGCTGTTTTTT.